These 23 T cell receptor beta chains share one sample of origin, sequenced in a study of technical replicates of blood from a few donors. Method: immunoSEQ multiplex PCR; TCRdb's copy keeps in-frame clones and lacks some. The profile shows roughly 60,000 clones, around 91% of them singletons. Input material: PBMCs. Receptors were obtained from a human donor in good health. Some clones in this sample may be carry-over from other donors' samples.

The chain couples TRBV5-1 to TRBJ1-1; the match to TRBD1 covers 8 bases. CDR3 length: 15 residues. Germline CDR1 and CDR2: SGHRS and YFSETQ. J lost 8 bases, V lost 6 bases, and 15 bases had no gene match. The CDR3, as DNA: TGCGCCAGCAACAATAGAGAGACAGGGGCAGGGGAAGCTTTCTTT. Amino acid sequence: CASNNRETGAGEAFF. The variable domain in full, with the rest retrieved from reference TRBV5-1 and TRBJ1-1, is KAGVTQTPRYLIKTRGQQVTLSCSPISGHRSVSWYQQTPGQGLQFLFEYFSETQRNKGNFPGRFSGRQFSNSRSEMNVSTLELGDSALYLCASNNRETGAGEAFFGQGTRLTVV.

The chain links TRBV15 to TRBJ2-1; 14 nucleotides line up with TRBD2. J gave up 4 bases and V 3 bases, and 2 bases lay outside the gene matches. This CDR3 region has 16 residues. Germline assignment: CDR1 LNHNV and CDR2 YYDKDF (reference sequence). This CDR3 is CATSSRLAGGYNEQFF. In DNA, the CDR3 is TGTGCCACCAGCAGCAGACTAGCGGGAGGGTACAATGAGCAGTTCTTC.

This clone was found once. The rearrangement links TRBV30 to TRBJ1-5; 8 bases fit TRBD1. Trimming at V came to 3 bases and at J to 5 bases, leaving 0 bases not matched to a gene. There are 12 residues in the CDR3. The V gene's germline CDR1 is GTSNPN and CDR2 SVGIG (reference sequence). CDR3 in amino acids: CAWRQGDQPQHF. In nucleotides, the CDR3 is TGTGCCTGGAGACAGGGGGATCAGCCCCAGCATTTT.

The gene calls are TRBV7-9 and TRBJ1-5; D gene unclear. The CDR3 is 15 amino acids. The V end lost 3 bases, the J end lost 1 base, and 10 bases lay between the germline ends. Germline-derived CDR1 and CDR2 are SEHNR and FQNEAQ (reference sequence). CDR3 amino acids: CASSLDGLSNQPQHF. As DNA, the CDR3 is TGTGCCAGCAGCTTGGACGGACTCAGCAATCAGCCCCAGCATTTT.

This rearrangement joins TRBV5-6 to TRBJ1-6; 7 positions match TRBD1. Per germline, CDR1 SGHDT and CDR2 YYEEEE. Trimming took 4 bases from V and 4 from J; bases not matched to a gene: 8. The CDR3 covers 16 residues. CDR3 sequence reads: CASSPGGTAYNSPLHF. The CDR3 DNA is TGTGCCAGCAGCCCGGGAGGGACAGCATATAATTCACCCCTCCACTTT.

The CDR3 DNA is TGTGCCAGCAGTACCCTAGCGGGAGGAAACAATGAGCAGTTCTTC. It codes for CASSTLAGGNNEQFF. This chain joins TRBV6-6 and TRBJ2-1, with 11 bases fitting TRBD2. The V gene's germline CDR1 is MNHNY and CDR2 SVGAGI (reference sequence). Losses at the gene ends were 5 bases for V and 5 bases for J; bases not matched to a gene: 5. This CDR3 contains 15 residues.

The CDR3 nucleotides are TGTGCCAGCAGCTTCCCCCAGCGAAGATCTAGCACAGATACGCAGTATTTT. The encoded protein is CASSFPQRRSSTDTQYF. The chain recombines TRBV5-4 with TRBJ2-3, with no clear D. This CDR3 comprises 17 residues. V lost 2 bases, J lost 0 bases, and 16 bases lay in between. Germline assignment: CDR1 SGHNT and CDR2 YYREEE (reference sequence). The full variable domain, with the rest looked up from reference TRBV5-4 and TRBJ2-3, is ETGVTQSPTHLIKTRGQQVTLRCSSQSGHNTVSWYQQALGQGPQFIFQYYREEENGRGNFPPRFSGLQFPNYSSELNVNALELDDSALYLCASSFPQRRSSTDTQYFGPGTRLTVL.

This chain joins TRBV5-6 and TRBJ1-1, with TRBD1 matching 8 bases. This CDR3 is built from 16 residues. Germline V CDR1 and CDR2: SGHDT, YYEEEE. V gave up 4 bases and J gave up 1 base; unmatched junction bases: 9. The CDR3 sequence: CASSRKRTGPNTEAFF. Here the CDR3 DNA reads TGTGCCAGCAGCCGAAAGAGGACAGGGCCGAACACTGAAGCTTTCTTT. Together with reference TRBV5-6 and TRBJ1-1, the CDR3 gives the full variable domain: DAGVTQSPTHLIKTRGQQVTLRCSPKSGHDTVSWYQQALGQGPQFIFQYYEEEERQRGNFPDRFSGHQFPNYSSELNVNALLLGDSALYLCASSRKRTGPNTEAFFGQGTRLTVV.

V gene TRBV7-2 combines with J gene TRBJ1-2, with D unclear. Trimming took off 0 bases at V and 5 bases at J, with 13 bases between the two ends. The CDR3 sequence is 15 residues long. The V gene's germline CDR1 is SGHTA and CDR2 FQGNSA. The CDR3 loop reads CASSLAGTAGYGYTF. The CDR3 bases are TGTGCCAGCAGCTTAGCAGGCACCGCGGGATATGGCTACACCTTC.

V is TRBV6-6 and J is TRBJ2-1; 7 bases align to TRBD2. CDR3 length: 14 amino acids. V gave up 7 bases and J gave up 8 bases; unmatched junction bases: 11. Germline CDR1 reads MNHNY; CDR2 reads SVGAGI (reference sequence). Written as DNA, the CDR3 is TGTGCCAGCAATAAGGGCCGTGGGGGGGATGAGCAGTTCTTC. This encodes CASNKGRGGDEQFF.

CDR3 nucleotides: TGTGCCAGCAGCTTCGCCGACTACTACGAGCAGTACTTC. Translating gives CASSFADYYEQYF. The rearrangement uses TRBV11-2 and TRBJ2-7; a possible D gene is TRBD2 (5 bases). The germline V gene encodes CDR1 SGHAT and CDR2 FQNNGV. V was clipped by 3 bases and J by 3 bases, with 9 bases between them. CDR3 length: 13 amino acids.

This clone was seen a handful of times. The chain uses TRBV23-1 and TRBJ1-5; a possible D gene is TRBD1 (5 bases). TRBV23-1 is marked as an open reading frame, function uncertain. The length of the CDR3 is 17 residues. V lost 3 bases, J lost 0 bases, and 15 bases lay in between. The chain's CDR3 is CASSHRTRAYSNQPQHF. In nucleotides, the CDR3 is TGCGCCAGCAGTCACCGAACCAGGGCTTATAGCAATCAGCCCCAGCATTTT.

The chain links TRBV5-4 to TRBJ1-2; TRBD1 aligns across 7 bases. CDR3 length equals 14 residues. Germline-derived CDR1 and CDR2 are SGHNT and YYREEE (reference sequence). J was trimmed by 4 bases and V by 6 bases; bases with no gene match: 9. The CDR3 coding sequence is TGTGCCAGCACCTCCAGGGGGACAACCTATGGCTACACCTTC. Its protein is CASTSRGTTYGYTF. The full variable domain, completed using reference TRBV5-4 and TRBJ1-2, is ETGVTQSPTHLIKTRGQQVTLRCSSQSGHNTVSWYQQALGQGPQFIFQYYREEENGRGNFPPRFSGLQFPNYSSELNVNALELDDSALYLCASTSRGTTYGYTFGSGTRLTVV.

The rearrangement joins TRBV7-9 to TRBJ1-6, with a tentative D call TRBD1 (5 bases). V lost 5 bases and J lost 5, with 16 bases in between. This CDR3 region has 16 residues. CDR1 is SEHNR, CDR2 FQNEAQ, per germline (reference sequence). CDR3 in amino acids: CASSRSTGDNNSPLHF. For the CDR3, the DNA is TGTGCCAGCAGCCGTTCCACAGGCGACAATAATTCACCCCTCCACTTT.

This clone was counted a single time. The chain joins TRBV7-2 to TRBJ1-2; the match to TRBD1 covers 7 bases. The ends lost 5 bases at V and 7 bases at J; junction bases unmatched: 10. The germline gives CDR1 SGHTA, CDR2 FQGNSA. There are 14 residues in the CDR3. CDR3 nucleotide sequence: TGTGCCAGCAGCCGCCTTGGACAGGTGTCTGGCTACACCTTC. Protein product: CASSRLGQVSGYTF.

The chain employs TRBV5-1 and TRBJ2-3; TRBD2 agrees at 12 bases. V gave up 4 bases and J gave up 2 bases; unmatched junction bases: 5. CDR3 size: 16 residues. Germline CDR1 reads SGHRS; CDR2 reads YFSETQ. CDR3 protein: CASSPGTSGPTDTQYF. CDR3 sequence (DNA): TGCGCCAGCAGCCCTGGGACTAGCGGGCCCACAGATACGCAGTATTTT.

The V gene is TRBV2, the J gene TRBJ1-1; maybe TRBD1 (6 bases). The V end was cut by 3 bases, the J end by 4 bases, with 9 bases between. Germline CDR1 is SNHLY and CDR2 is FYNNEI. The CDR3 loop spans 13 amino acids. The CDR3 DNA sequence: TGTGCCAGCAGTGACCAGGGGCCCACTGAAGCTTTCTTT. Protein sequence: CASSDQGPTEAFF.

The CDR3 sequence: CASAHPGGNSYNEQFF. The CDR3 bases are TGCGCCAGCGCACATCCAGGGGGGAACTCCTACAATGAGCAGTTCTTC. The chain combines TRBV5-1 with TRBJ2-1, with D possibly being TRBD1 (7 bases). The V end was cut by 7 bases, the J end by 0 bases, with 17 bases between. CDR3 size: 16 residues. Germline V gene data show CDR1 as SGHRS and CDR2 as YFSETQ.

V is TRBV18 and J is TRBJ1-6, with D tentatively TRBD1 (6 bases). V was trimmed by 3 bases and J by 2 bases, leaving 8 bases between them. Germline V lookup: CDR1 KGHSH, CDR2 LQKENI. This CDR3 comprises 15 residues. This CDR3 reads CASSPGQTYNSPLHF. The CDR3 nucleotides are TGTGCCAGCTCACCCGGACAGACCTATAATTCACCCCTCCACTTT.

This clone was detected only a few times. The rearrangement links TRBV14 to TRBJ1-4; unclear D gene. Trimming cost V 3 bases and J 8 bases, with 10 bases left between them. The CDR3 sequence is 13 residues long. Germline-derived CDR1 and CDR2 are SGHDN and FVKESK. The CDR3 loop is CASSQSVLEKLFF. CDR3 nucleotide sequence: TGTGCCAGCAGCCAGTCTGTCCTGGAAAAACTGTTTTTT.

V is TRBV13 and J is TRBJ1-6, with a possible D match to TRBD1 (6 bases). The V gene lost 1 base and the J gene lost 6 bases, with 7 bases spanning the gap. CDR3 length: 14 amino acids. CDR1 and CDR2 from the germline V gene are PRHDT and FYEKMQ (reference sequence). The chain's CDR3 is CASSLDRANSPLHF. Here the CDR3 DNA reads TGTGCCAGCAGCTTAGACAGGGCTAATTCACCCCTCCACTTT.

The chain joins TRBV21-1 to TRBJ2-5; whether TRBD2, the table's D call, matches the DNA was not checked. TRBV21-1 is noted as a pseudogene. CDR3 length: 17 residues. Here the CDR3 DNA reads TGTGCCAGCAGCAAAGCTTTTTGCGGGCCCGACAAGGAGACCCAGTACTTC. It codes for CASSKAFCGPDKETQYF.

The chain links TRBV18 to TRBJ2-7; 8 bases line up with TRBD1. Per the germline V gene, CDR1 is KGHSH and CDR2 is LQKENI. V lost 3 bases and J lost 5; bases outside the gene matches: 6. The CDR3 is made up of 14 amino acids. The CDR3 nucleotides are TGTGCCAGCTCACCGATGACAGGGGTAAACGAGCAGTACTTC. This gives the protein CASSPMTGVNEQYF.